This T cell receptor beta chain originates from a study of technical replicates of blood from a handful of donors. Germline assignment: CDR1 SGHVS and CDR2 FQNEAQ. The CDR3 extends over 16 amino acids. With V trimmed by 4 bases and J by 3 bases, 8 bases remained unmatched. This clone was recorded a few times. Clones were sequenced by immunoSEQ multiplex PCR, and TCRdb holds only the in-frame ones, with some missing. This sample has about 49,000 clones, with 90% to 95% found just once. The chain employs TRBV7-8 and TRBJ1-2; 10 bases are shared with TRBD1. The sequence was collected from a human donor in good health. Some clones in this sample may be carry-over from other donors' samples. Sequenced input: PBMCs. As DNA, the CDR3 is TGTGCCAGCAGCTATTGGGTTGGACAGGGGGACTATGGCTACACCTTC. This codes for CASSYWVGQGDYGYTF.